This T cell receptor beta chain derives from a study of graft-versus-host responses after intestinal transplantation. General study results and limits: Where graft-donor T cell macrochimerism was present, patients had high graft-versus-host to host-versus-graft clonal ratios in allografts. There were GvH clones found in recipient marrow, and some of them appeared first in ileum or blood. Early post-transplant HvG declines were associated with peak circulating GvH clone levels.

CDR3 length: 16 residues. Germline CDR1 reads SGHRS; CDR2 reads YFSETQ. J gave up 2 bases and V 0 bases, and 6 bases lay outside the gene matches. A word on this clone: Its antigen is unidentified.

Here immunoSEQ multiplex PCR was the method, and the copy in TCRdb shows in-frame clones only, minus some. The sample gives about 85,000 clones, roughly 80% of which show up once; about 0.8% is in the top ten. The chain couples TRBV5-1 to TRBJ2-5; 8 bases agree with TRBD2. This clonotype was sampled from a human donor who received an intestinal transplant. The source material was unstimulated CD4+ T cells sorted from spleen or lymph node cells, sampled before intestinal transplant. The chain's CDR3 is CASSLESGGGQETQYF. The CDR3 coding sequence is TGCGCCAGCAGCTTGGAATCGGGCGGGGGGCAAGAGACCCAGTACTTC.